This T cell receptor (beta chain) was captured in a study of chemoradiotherapy in HPV16-positive cancers. The CDR3 is 15 residues long. Trimming removed 5 bases at V and 3 bases at J, with 13 bases between. Germline CDR1 SEHNR, CDR2 FQNEAQ (reference sequence). TCRdb's table, derived via immunoSEQ multiplex PCR, lists solely in-frame clones and lacks some. The data show around 9,700 clones, around 70% seen once. This clone was counted between two and nine times. V gene TRBV7-9 combines with J gene TRBJ2-2; possible D gene TRBD2, 5 bases. This TCR was sampled from a human donor with HPV-associated anogenital cancer. The sample was acquired from a patient who underwent chemoradiotherapy. The CDR3: CASSLRTPHTGELFF. In nucleotides, the CDR3 is TGTGCCAGCAGCCTCAGGACTCCTCACACCGGGGAGCTGTTTTTT.